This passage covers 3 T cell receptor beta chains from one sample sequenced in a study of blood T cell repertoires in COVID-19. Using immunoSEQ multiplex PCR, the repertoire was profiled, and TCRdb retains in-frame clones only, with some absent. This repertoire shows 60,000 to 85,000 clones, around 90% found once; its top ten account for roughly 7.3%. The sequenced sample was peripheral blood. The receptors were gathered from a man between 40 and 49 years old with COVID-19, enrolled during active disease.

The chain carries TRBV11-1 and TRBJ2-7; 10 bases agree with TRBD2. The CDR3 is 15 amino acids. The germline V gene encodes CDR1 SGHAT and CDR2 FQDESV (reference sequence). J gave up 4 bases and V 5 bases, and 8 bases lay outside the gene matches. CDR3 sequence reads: CASSATGTSVYEQYF. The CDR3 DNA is TGTGCCAGCAGCGCGACCGGGACTAGCGTGTACGAGCAGTACTTC.

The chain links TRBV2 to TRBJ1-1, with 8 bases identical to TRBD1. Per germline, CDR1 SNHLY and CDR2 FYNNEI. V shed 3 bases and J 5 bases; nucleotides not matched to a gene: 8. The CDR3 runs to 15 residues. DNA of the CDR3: TGTGCCAGCAGTGACCAGACAGGGGTAGGGACTGAAGCTTTCTTT. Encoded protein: CASSDQTGVGTEAFF.

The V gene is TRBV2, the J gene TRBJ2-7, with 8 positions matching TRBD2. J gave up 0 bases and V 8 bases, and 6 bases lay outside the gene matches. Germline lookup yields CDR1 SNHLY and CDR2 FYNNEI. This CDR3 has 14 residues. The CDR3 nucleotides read TGTGCCAGCCAAAGGGCGGGGGGCTCCTACGAGCAGTACTTC. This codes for CASQRAGGSYEQYF. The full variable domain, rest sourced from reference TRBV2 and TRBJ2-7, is EPEVTQTPSHQVTQMGQEVILRCVPISNHLYFYWYRQILGQKVEFLVSFYNNEISEKSEIFDDQFSVERPDGSNFTLKIRSTKLEDSAMYFCASQRAGGSYEQYFGPGTRLTVT.